What follows are 28 T cell receptor beta chains derived from one specimen sequenced in a study of cytomegalovirus exposure and HLA in healthy donors. The PCR contained 60 Vbeta and 13 Jbeta primers. Only in-frame clones appear in the TCRdb table, and some are missing; sequencing was by immunoSEQ multiplex PCR. The sample contains about 190,000 clones, roughly 86% of which appear only once. Sequencing input: PBMCs. Receptors originate from a man in his forties in good health and CMV-seropositive.

The V and J genes are TRBV18 and TRBJ1-3, with unresolved D. The CDR3 has 14 amino acids. V was cut by 3 bases and J by 2 bases, with 8 bases left in between. CDR1 and CDR2 (germline): KGHSH, LQKENI. CDR3 nucleotides: TGTGCCAGCTCACCTCAGGCACCTGGAAACACCATATATTTT. Amino acids: CASSPQAPGNTIYF.

The V call is TRBV7-2, the J call TRBJ1-4; no clear D gene. This CDR3 region has 15 residues. V lost 1 base to trimming and J lost 2 bases, with 8 bases between them. The germline V gene has CDR1 SGHTA and CDR2 FQGNSA. CDR3 sequence: CASSLETGTNEKLFF. DNA of the CDR3: TGTGCCAGCAGCTTAGAGACGGGTACTAATGAAAAACTGTTTTTT.

V and J are TRBV7-3 and TRBJ2-5; no clear D. V dropped 5 bases and J dropped 5 bases, with 6 bases sitting between them. Germline V gene sequence: CDR1 SGHTA, CDR2 FQGTGA. CDR3 length equals 11 residues. The CDR3, as DNA: TGTGCCAGCAGCCAAGCGGAGACCCAGTACTTC. This encodes CASSQAETQYF.

The V and J genes are TRBV4-1 and TRBJ2-7, with 7 bases identical to TRBD1. From germline, CDR1 is MGHRA and CDR2 YSYEKL. V lost 1 base, J lost 7 bases, and 13 bases stayed unmatched. This CDR3 comprises 16 residues. CDR3 loop: CASSQGGGLSPREQYF. DNA for the CDR3: TGCGCCAGCAGCCAAGGAGGGGGCCTAAGCCCCAGGGAGCAGTACTTC.

This clone occurred once. V is TRBV30 and J is TRBJ2-4; 7 nucleotides agree with TRBD1. This CDR3 is 12 amino acids long. The germline V gene has CDR1 GTSNPN and CDR2 SVGIG (reference sequence). V lost 5 bases, J lost 7 bases, and 5 bases stayed unmatched. CDR3 in DNA: TGTGCCTGGGCGACGACAGGGAACATTCAGTACTTC. This codes for CAWATTGNIQYF.

This chain connects TRBV10-3 to TRBJ2-7; 9 positions agree with TRBD1. Germline CDR1 ENHRY, CDR2 SYGVKD. V shed 8 bases and J 7 bases; nucleotides not matched to a gene: 12. The CDR3 has 14 amino acids. CDR3 amino acids: CAIRDRVGLGEQYF. CDR3 nucleotide sequence: TGTGCCATCCGGGACAGGGTCGGTTTAGGTGAGCAGTACTTC.

This clone was observed a few times. V and J are TRBV11-2 and TRBJ2-5, with 8 bases that match TRBD1. V shed 1 base and J 4 bases; nucleotides not matched to a gene: 8. Germline lookup yields CDR1 SGHAT and CDR2 FQNNGV. The CDR3 spans 16 residues. This CDR3 reads CASSLGTGKGLETQYF. The CDR3 region has the DNA TGTGCCAGCAGCTTAGGGACAGGGAAGGGGCTAGAGACCCAGTACTTC.

The count of this clone is one. J is TRBJ1-5 and V is TRBV4-1, with TRBD1 as a possible D gene (5 bases). V lost 1 base to trimming and J lost 5 bases, with 12 bases between them. Germline V lookup: CDR1 MGHRA, CDR2 YSYEKL. The CDR3 contains 15 residues. This CDR3 reads CASSQGRQRYQPQHF. Written as DNA, the CDR3 is TGCGCCAGCAGCCAAGGTCGACAGAGATATCAGCCCCAGCATTTT.

The chain recombines TRBV25-1 with TRBJ1-4; 8 positions agree with TRBD1. CDR1 and CDR2 (germline): MGHDK, SYGVNS. The CDR3 is 16 amino acids. The V segment lost 5 bases and the J segment 8 bases; nucleotides outside the gene matches: 13. The CDR3: CASSLGMQGANEKLFF. CDR3 sequence (DNA): TGTGCCAGCAGTCTGGGTATGCAGGGGGCAAACGAAAAACTGTTTTTT.

The rearrangement links TRBV27 to TRBJ2-2, with D unresolved. This CDR3 is built from 14 residues. Trimming removed 5 bases at V and 2 bases at J, with 9 bases between. The germline gives CDR1 MNHEY, CDR2 SMNVEV (reference sequence). CDR3 DNA sequence: TGTGCCAGCAGTGTCTCTCTTAACACCGGGGAGCTGTTTTTT. Protein: CASSVSLNTGELFF.

The chain combines TRBV7-9 with TRBJ2-2, with 9 bases matching TRBD1. CDR3 length: 15 residues. CDR1 and CDR2 from the germline V gene are SEHNR and FQNEAQ (reference sequence). V lost 5 bases, J lost 4 bases, and 5 bases stayed unmatched. The CDR3 loop is CASSIGQGSTGELFF. The CDR3 coding sequence is TGTGCCAGCAGCATAGGACAGGGGAGCACCGGGGAGCTGTTTTTT.

This chain connects TRBV19 to TRBJ2-7; D is undetermined. V gave up 9 bases and J gave up 0 bases, with 9 bases separating them. Germline V CDR1 and CDR2: LNHDA, SQIVND (reference sequence). The CDR3 consists of 12 residues. The CDR3 DNA is TGTGCCAGCGGTACGCCCTCCTACGAGCAGTACTTC. Its translation: CASGTPSYEQYF.

The chain employs TRBV6-1 and TRBJ1-6; D remains ambiguous. Germline V gene data show CDR1 as MNHNS and CDR2 as SASEGT. Trimming removed 8 bases from V and 8 bases from J, with 13 bases in between. The CDR3 is 13 residues long. In nucleotides, the CDR3 is TGTGCCAGCCTCCGGGAATCTGATTCACCCCTCCACTTT. As protein: CASLRESDSPLHF.

The chain recombines TRBV4-3 with TRBJ2-6, with a weak D call TRBD2 (5 bases). Trimming left V 7 bases short and J 2 bases short, with 9 bases between. CDR1 is LGHNA, CDR2 YSLEER, per germline. The CDR3 is 14 amino acids. CDR3 in DNA: TGCGCCAGCACCGCGGGTACTGGGGCCAACGTCCTGACTTTC. Protein product: CASTAGTGANVLTF.

This clone was detected a few times. The genes are TRBV7-7 and TRBJ2-5; D may be TRBD1 (5 bases). CDR1 SSHAT and CDR2 FNYEAQ come from the germline V gene (reference sequence). Trimming removed 3 bases at V and 1 base at J, with 12 bases between. The CDR3 covers 15 residues. The CDR3 coding sequence is TGTGCCAGCAGCTTGGGGCTAACCTTCCAAGAGACCCAGTACTTC. Translated, it gives CASSLGLTFQETQYF.

V gene TRBV28 combines with J gene TRBJ2-2; TRBD2 aligns across 7 bases. CDR3 length: 15 residues. Losses at the gene ends were 5 bases for V and 2 bases for J; bases not matched to a gene: 5. Germline assignment: CDR1 MDHEN and CDR2 SYDVKM. CDR3 residues: CASSELAFNTGELFF. CDR3 nucleotides: TGTGCCAGCAGTGAACTAGCGTTTAACACCGGGGAGCTGTTTTTT.

Here the CDR3 reads CASSPQGYQSSYEQYF. The DNA of the CDR3 is TGTGCCAGTAGTCCGCAGGGATACCAAAGCTCCTACGAGCAGTACTTC. This chain joins TRBV19 and TRBJ2-7, with D possibly TRBD1 on 5 matching bases. The CDR3 loop spans 16 amino acids. CDR1 LNHDA and CDR2 SQIVND come from the germline V gene (reference sequence). V lost 5 bases and J 0 bases, leaving 17 bases between the germline ends.

The V gene is TRBV6-5, the J gene TRBJ1-1, with a possible D match to TRBD1 (5 bases). The CDR3 length is 14 residues. Germline V CDR1 and CDR2: MNHEY, SVGAGI. V lost 5 bases and J 3 bases, leaving 13 bases between the germline ends. The CDR3 loop reads CASSIRVPDTEAFF. The CDR3 DNA reads as TGTGCCAGCAGTATCAGGGTCCCGGACACTGAAGCTTTCTTT.

The genes are TRBV28 and TRBJ1-1; no reliable D call. V lost 3 bases to trimming and J lost 1 base, with 6 bases between them. The germline V gene has CDR1 MDHEN and CDR2 SYDVKM. CDR3 size: 13 residues. The CDR3 DNA follows: TGTGCCAGCAGTTTGGCAACGAACACTGAAGCTTTCTTT. Its protein product is CASSLATNTEAFF.

This chain joins TRBV30 and TRBJ1-3, with TRBD1 matching 9 bases. Germline CDR1 and CDR2: GTSNPN and SVGIG (reference sequence). The V segment lost 4 bases and the J segment 4 bases; nucleotides outside the gene matches: 8. The CDR3 is made up of 15 amino acids. The CDR3 here is CAWKTDRGRGNTIYF. CDR3 nucleotide sequence: TGTGCCTGGAAGACCGACAGGGGGAGAGGAAACACCATATATTTT.

The CDR3 sequence is CASSLSQGLYEQYF. The CDR3 DNA reads as TGTGCCAGCAGTTTATCGCAGGGACTCTACGAGCAGTACTTC. The V and J genes are TRBV28 and TRBJ2-7, with a tentative D call TRBD2 (6 bases). Germline V gene lookup returns CDR1 MDHEN and CDR2 SYDVKM. The germline V and J ends were trimmed by 1 base and 3 bases, with 10 bases remaining between them. There are 14 residues in the CDR3.

This sequence joins TRBV13 and TRBJ2-5; no clear D. Germline assignment: CDR1 PRHDT and CDR2 FYEKMQ (reference sequence). The V end was cut by 1 base, the J end by 5 bases, with 8 bases between. The CDR3 has 13 residues. CDR3 protein: CASSLDGRETQYF. CDR3 bases: TGTGCCAGCAGCTTAGACGGCAGGGAGACCCAGTACTTC.

This clone turned up a few times. The chain recombines TRBV23-1 with TRBJ1-1; 8 bases are shared with TRBD1. TRBV23-1 falls under the ORF class, with uncertain function. The CDR3 is made up of 12 amino acids. The V segment lost 8 bases and the J segment 6 bases; nucleotides outside the gene matches: 5. The CDR3 sequence: CASPQDRAEAFF. The CDR3 bases are TGCGCCAGCCCACAGGACAGGGCTGAAGCTTTCTTT.

The genes are TRBV28 and TRBJ1-5, with D uncertain. CDR1 is MDHEN and CDR2 is SYDVKM in the germline V gene. The CDR3 runs to 12 residues. V was trimmed by 1 base and J by 5 bases, leaving 3 bases between them. The CDR3 sequence is CASSLSYQPQHF. Here the CDR3 DNA reads TGTGCCAGCAGTTTATCGTATCAGCCCCAGCATTTT.

This clone has a handful of counts. This chain uses TRBV5-6 with TRBJ1-5; no definite D call. V was clipped by 6 bases and J by 7 bases, with 11 bases between them. This CDR3 is 12 amino acids long. Germline V gene data show CDR1 as SGHDT and CDR2 as YYEEEE. The CDR3: CASTRRGQPQHF. CDR3 bases: TGTGCCAGCACACGTAGAGGGCAGCCCCAGCATTTT.

This clone has just one count. The gene calls are TRBV27 and TRBJ2-7, with 9 bases fitting TRBD1. The CDR3 spans 12 residues. V lost 7 bases, J lost 7 bases, and 5 bases stayed unmatched. Germline V CDR1 and CDR2: MNHEY, SMNVEV (reference sequence). This chain's CDR3 is CASNPGQGEQYF. The DNA of the CDR3 is TGTGCCAGCAATCCGGGACAGGGTGAGCAGTACTTC.

The chain uses TRBV10-3 and TRBJ2-7, with TRBD1 matching 7 bases. In germline, CDR1 is ENHRY, CDR2 SYGVKD. The V gene end was trimmed by 4 bases and the J gene end by 3 bases; junction bases not matched to a gene: 15. CDR3 size: 17 residues. The CDR3 protein is CAISVDRAGLVGYEQYF. The DNA of the CDR3 is TGTGCCATCAGTGTCGACAGGGCAGGACTGGTAGGCTACGAGCAGTACTTC.

The chain carries TRBV5-4 and TRBJ2-7, with TRBD1 matching 9 bases. The germline gives CDR1 SGHNT, CDR2 YYREEE (reference sequence). The CDR3 totals 15 residues. V gave up 5 bases and J gave up 0 bases; unmatched junction bases: 6. CDR3 coding DNA: TGTGCCAGCAGGGCCGGGACAGGGAGCTCCTACGAGCAGTACTTC. Translated, it gives CASRAGTGSSYEQYF.